This T cell receptor (beta chain) derives from a study of response to subunit inactivated influenza vaccine. For this clonotype: Its antigen remains unidentified.

Study-wide findings and caveats: The authors suggested that every seasonal influenza vaccination recruits few new T cells.

TCRdb processed the RT-PCR reads anew with MiXCR; each CDR3 protein has one entry. There are approximately 480,000 distinct CDR3 sequences in the sample; approximately 10% occur only once, and more than 10% lies in the top ten. V lost 0 bases, J lost 3 bases, and 12 bases lay in between. CDR3 length: 15 amino acids. Per germline, CDR1 LGHNA and CDR2 YNFKEQ. The clonotype comes from a middle-aged man who received an inactivated influenza vaccine. This sequence joins TRBV4-2 and TRBJ2-7; no reliable D call. The sample in question was PBMCs from blood, obtained roughly 47 days after vaccination. The CDR3 is CASSQEGTARYEQYF. The CDR3 DNA reads as TGTGCCAGCAGCCAAGAGGGCACTGCCCGCTACGAGCAGTACTTC.